This T cell receptor beta chain is drawn from a study of CXCR3-negative and CXCR3-positive naive CD8 T cells. Whole-study findings and limits: Cryopreservation partially lowered CXCR3 expression, so most assays used fresh PBMCs.

Naive CD8+ T cells carried a CD45RO-CCR7+CD27+CD95- phenotype. The germline CDR1 and CDR2 sequences are SGHTA and FQGTGA. CDR3 length: 14 amino acids. By frequency, this clonotype is medium-sized (0.01 to 0.1%). Its antigen is not identified. With UMI labels, 5' RACE was used to prepare the TRB cDNA libraries. TCRdb reworked the 5' RACE reads into one entry per CDR3 protein, no DNA. The sample holds about 9,600 distinct CDR3 sequences. This TCR came from a human donor in good health. Some clones in this sample may be carry-over from other donors' samples. Sequenced material: naive CXCR3- CD8+ T cells from blood. Subset here: CD45RO-CCR7+CD27+CD95- naive CD8+ T cells lacking CXCR3 (TNR3-). V usage is TRBV7-3 and J usage is TRBJ1-1; TCRdb names TRBD1, which stays unverified in the absence of DNA. The CDR3 reads CASSAGGGNTEAFF.